This T cell receptor beta chain was captured in a study of blood T cell repertoires in COVID-19. Study-level information: The cDNA or gDNA used as material had been derived from T cells, B-cell-depleted T cells, or PBMCs.

The length of the CDR3 is 13 residues. Germline CDR1 and CDR2: MNHEY and SVGEGT. After removal of 6 bases from V and 5 bases from J, the junction contained 5 bases not matched to a gene. Produced via immunoSEQ multiplex PCR; TCRdb's table is partial and in-frame only. The table includes fewer than 90,000 clones, roughly 81% detected once. V and J are TRBV6-2 or TRBV6-3 and TRBJ2-5; 8 bases are shared with TRBD2. This clonotype originated in a man aged 65-85 years with acute or convalescent COVID-19. Sequencing was done on a sample of peripheral blood. The CDR3 protein is CASSGTGGETQYF. Here the CDR3 DNA reads TGTGCCAGCAGCGGGACGGGGGGGGAGACCCAGTACTTC.